These 12 T cell receptor beta chains originate from one sample sequenced in a study of regulatory T cells in long-lasting Graves disease. Stated time point: persistent/refractory GD, antithyroid drugs over 5 years with positive TRAb. Scientists built the TCR library using RNA that was extracted from PBMCs. Assembly of TCR beta libraries relied on iRepertoire HTBI primers together with Arm-PCR of CDR3 regions. TCRdb reprocessed the multiplex PCR reads via MiXCR and lists one record per CDR3 protein. The sample carries 400,000 or so distinct CDR3 sequences, 23% recorded once. The sequencing used peripheral blood mononuclear cells (PBMCs), collected when the disease was refractory, from a patient treated with antithyroid drugs. Source of these receptors: a female donor with Graves disease.

In its sample, this clonotype was seen a few times. CDR3 amino acids: CATSDARTGELGIQYF. CDR3 sequence (DNA): TGTGCCACCAGTGATGCGAGGACAGGCGAGCTTGGCATTCAGTACTTC. This chain uses TRBV24-1 with TRBJ2-4, with 7 bases fitting TRBD1. After removal of 3 bases from V and 9 bases from J, the junction contained 13 bases not matched to a gene. CDR3 length equals 16 residues. Germline V gene sequence: CDR1 KGHDR, CDR2 SFDVKD.

The table lists this clonotype with a few counts. The V call is TRBV15, the J call TRBJ2-5; TRBD1 is a possible D gene (5 bases). Germline V gene lookup returns CDR1 LNHNV and CDR2 YYDKDF (reference sequence). The CDR3 totals 14 residues. V lost 1 base and J 2 bases, leaving 8 bases between the germline ends. The CDR3 spells CATSRGAGQETQYF. CDR3 sequence (DNA): TGTGCCACCAGCAGAGGGGCAGGGCAAGAGACCCAGTACTTC.

This clonotype has ten or more counts. This chain links TRBV6-1 with TRBJ1-1; the D gene is possibly TRBD1 (6 bases). Germline V gene sequence: CDR1 MNHNS, CDR2 SASEGT. V gave up 5 bases and J gave up 5 bases, with 15 bases separating them. The CDR3 runs to 14 residues. CDR3 protein: CASSQPTGKTEAFF. The CDR3 DNA follows: TGTGCCAGCAGTCAACCGACAGGCAAGACTGAAGCTTTCTTT.

The chain combines TRBV7-2 with TRBJ1-1, with D possibly matching TRBD1 (5 bases). Trimming stripped 1 base from V and 1 base from J, with 13 bases between. Germline lookup yields CDR1 SGHTA and CDR2 FQGNSA. The CDR3 sequence is 16 residues long. The CDR3: CASSLGWGGTNTEAFF. The CDR3 DNA follows: TGTGCCAGCAGCTTAGGGTGGGGGGGTACGAACACTGAAGCTTTCTTT.

This clonotype was counted only a few times. CDR3 residues: CASSQAAQGHQPQHF. The CDR3 DNA follows: TGTGCCAGCAGTCAGGCAGCCCAGGGGCATCAGCCCCAGCATTTT. This chain uses TRBV6-1 with TRBJ1-5, with D tentatively TRBD1 (6 bases). CDR3 length: 15 amino acids. Germline loops: CDR1 MNHNS, CDR2 SASEGT. V was trimmed by 5 bases and J by 5 bases, leaving 16 bases between them.

This clonotype was recorded a few times. The rearrangement links TRBV30 to TRBJ1-2; perhaps TRBD1 as D (5 bases). This CDR3 contains 12 residues. Germline V gives CDR1 GTSNPN, CDR2 SVGIG (reference sequence). V dropped 2 bases and J dropped 8 bases, with 12 bases sitting between them. The CDR3 nucleotides read TGTGCCTGGAGTCCCAAACAGGAGGGCTACACCTTC. The encoded protein is CAWSPKQEGYTF. The complete variable domain, with remaining parts taken from reference TRBV30 and TRBJ1-2, reads SQTIHQWPATLVQPVGSPLSLECTVEGTSNPNLYWYRQAAGRGLQLLFYSVGIGQISSEVPQNLSASRPQDRQFILSSKKLLLSDSGFYLCAWSPKQEGYTFGSGTRLTVV.

This clonotype was observed a few times. The chain employs TRBV30 and TRBJ1-2; D is unresolved. Germline V gives CDR1 GTSNPN, CDR2 SVGIG (reference sequence). Trimming left V 1 base short and J 7 bases short, with 7 bases between. The CDR3 runs 11 residues. This chain's CDR3 is CAWSGPGGYTF. The CDR3 DNA follows: TGTGCCTGGAGTGGGCCCGGTGGCTACACCTTC.

This chain connects TRBV12-3 or TRBV12-4 to TRBJ2-5; D tentatively fits TRBD1 or TRBD2 (7 bases each). The closer fit of TRBJ2-1 to the DNA end suggests the J call may be wrong. There are 18 residues in the CDR3. CDR3 sequence: CASSSGGERLATADEQFF. As DNA, the CDR3 is TGTGCCAGCAGTTCAGGGGGGGAGCGGCTAGCGACAGCCGATGAGCAGTTCTTC.

The CDR3 DNA follows: TGCGCCAGCAGCCTCCAGACAGCCTTAAACTATGGCTACACCTTC. As protein: CASSLQTALNYGYTF. The chain links TRBV4-1 to TRBJ1-2, with D maybe TRBD1 (5 bases). Between the trimmed V and J ends, which lost 4 bases and 2 bases, there was a span of 14 bases. The CDR3 is 15 residues long. CDR1 and CDR2 from the germline V gene are MGHRA and YSYEKL.

J is TRBJ2-7 and V is TRBV20-1, with 7 bases lining up with TRBD1. Germline-derived CDR1 and CDR2 are DFQATT and SNEGSKA (reference sequence). Unmatched junction bases numbered 6, after V lost 4 bases and J lost 6 bases. The CDR3 has 12 residues. The CDR3 DNA follows: TGCAGTGCTACGGACAGGTTTGTCGAGCAGTACTTC. The encoded protein is CSATDRFVEQYF.

The V gene is TRBV20-1, the J gene TRBJ2-1; D remains unclear. This CDR3 has 15 residues. V was cut by 4 bases and J by 4 bases, with 17 bases left in between. Germline V gene sequence: CDR1 DFQATT, CDR2 SNEGSKA (reference sequence). As DNA, the CDR3 is TGCAGTGCTATCCCCTCTGGGTTCCGTTACAATGAGCAGTTCTTC. Translated, it gives CSAIPSGFRYNEQFF.

Many counts were recorded for this clonotype. The rearrangement uses TRBV20-1 and TRBJ2-5, with D possibly TRBD1 on 6 matching bases. CDR3 length: 14 residues. V was shortened by 6 bases and J by 1 base, with 15 bases between the two germline ends. From germline, CDR1 is DFQATT and CDR2 SNEGSKA (reference sequence). The CDR3 sequence is CSARTVETQETQYF. The CDR3 coding sequence is TGCAGTGCAAGGACAGTAGAGACCCAAGAGACCCAGTACTTC.